These 5 T cell receptor beta chains originate from one sample sequenced in a study of control samples from healthy donors and cancer patients. Some clones are missing from TCRdb's copy, which holds only in-frame ones; the method was immunoSEQ multiplex PCR. The repertoire holds 150,000 or so clones, around 93% seen once, with 4.1% in the top ten. Sequenced: blood. The receptors originated from a woman aged 55-70 years in good health.

The chain carries TRBV12-3 or TRBV12-4 and TRBJ2-2, with D tentatively TRBD1 or TRBD2 (5 bases each). The CDR3 extends over 13 amino acids. The V end was cut by 10 bases, the J end by 5 bases, with 14 bases between. In DNA, the CDR3 is TGTGCCACCCGGGGCAGGAGGACCGGGGAGCTGTTTTTT. Translated: CATRGRRTGELFF.

The genes are TRBV18 and TRBJ1-1, with TRBD1 matching over 8 bases. The CDR3 runs 14 residues. Looked up from germline, CDR1 is KGHSH and CDR2 is LQKENI. Trimming removed 3 bases from V and 3 bases from J; junction bases left unmatched: 3. CDR3 bases: TGTGCCAGCTCACCCGGACAGGGCCACACTGAAGCTTTCTTT. Protein: CASSPGQGHTEAFF.

V and J are TRBV6-6 and TRBJ1-6; D is ambiguous. V lost 7 bases, J lost 7 bases, and 14 bases lay in between. CDR3 size: 14 residues. CDR1 and CDR2 (germline): MNHNY, SVGAGI (reference sequence). The CDR3 region is CASTPASGNSPLHF. For the CDR3, the DNA is TGTGCCAGCACCCCAGCGTCCGGGAATTCACCCCTCCACTTT.

The chain uses TRBV6-5 and TRBJ1-4; TRBD1 matches at 7 bases. This CDR3 contains 14 residues. The junction had 4 bases not matched to a gene; V was cut back by 6 bases and J by 3 bases. Germline lookup yields CDR1 MNHEY and CDR2 SVGAGI. This CDR3 is CASSGTAANEKLFF. CDR3 coding DNA: TGTGCCAGCAGCGGGACAGCCGCTAATGAAAAACTGTTTTTT.

The J gene is TRBJ2-1, the V gene TRBV10-3; 7 positions match TRBD2. V lost 8 bases and J lost 1; bases outside the gene matches: 5. CDR3 size: 14 residues. Per the germline V gene, CDR1 is ENHRY and CDR2 is SYGVKD. This CDR3 reads CAIAPAGSYNEQFF. DNA for the CDR3: TGTGCCATCGCTCCAGCGGGATCCTACAATGAGCAGTTCTTC.